This T cell receptor beta chain was sequenced in a study of blood T cell repertoires in COVID-19. Overall study context: The United States, Italy and Spain supplied acute and convalescent COVID-19 samples. Sample material is recorded as cDNA or gDNA derived from T cells, B-cell-depleted T cells, or PBMCs.

In the original processing: Scientists estimated how many nucleated cells there were by amplifying reference gene primers. Assay used: immunoSEQ multiplex PCR; TCRdb lists only in-frame clones, some missing. V, J and clone size were drawn from that table, and D and trimming were deduced from the DNA. The sample consists of about 220,000 clones, roughly nine tenths of them appearing once. This clone was counted a single time. The CDR3 length is 16 residues. Germline loops: CDR1 SGHVS, CDR2 FNYEAQ. The V segment lost 1 base and the J segment 2 bases; nucleotides outside the gene matches: 1. Sequenced sample: peripheral blood. The chain employs TRBV7-6 and TRBJ2-5; 13 bases line up with TRBD2. The TCR comes from a man aged 35 to 55 with acute or convalescent COVID-19. CDR3 nucleotides: TGTGCCAGCAGCTTAGGGGGACTAGCGGGACAAGAGACCCAGTACTTC. It yields the protein CASSLGGLAGQETQYF.